This TCR beta chain was sequenced in a study of cytomegalovirus exposure and HLA in healthy donors. Use of 60 Vbeta and 13 Jbeta primers characterized the PCR. Here immunoSEQ multiplex PCR was the method, and the copy in TCRdb shows in-frame clones only, minus some. Here the sample spans fewer than 200,000 clones, around 83% being singletons. The V end lost 4 bases, the J end lost 6 bases, and 8 bases lay between the germline ends. Germline V CDR1 and CDR2: SGHTA, FQGTGA. There are 12 residues in the CDR3. Sequencing was done on a sample of PBMCs. The sequence came from a girl aged 2 to 10 in good health and CMV-seropositive. The chain carries TRBV7-3 and TRBJ2-3; D remains ambiguous. CDR3 loop: CASSYFGDTQYF. The CDR3 region has the DNA TGTGCCAGCAGCTATTTCGGGGATACGCAGTATTTT.